This T cell receptor beta chain appears in the sequencing data of a study of post-analysis software for immune sequencing data. The study's findings and limits: Under the F measure, samples that were prepared in one batch clustered strongly together. TRBV5-6, TRBV5-1 and TRBV20-1 were among roughly 5 TRBV segments more frequent in patients than controls.

This clonotype was recorded a few times. Its antigen is as yet unknown. CDR3 size: 14 residues. The ends were cut back, 6 bases at V and 0 bases at J, with 11 bases in the middle. From germline, CDR1 is SNHLY and CDR2 FYNNEI. TCR beta libraries were prepared from cDNA with unique molecular identifiers. Input populations of about 0.85 to 11 million T cells gave rise to approximately 500,000 cDNA molecules. TCRdb fed the PCR reads into MiXCR, producing one record per CDR3 protein. Of about 460,000 distinct CDR3 sequences listed, approximately 46% are singletons. The chain couples TRBV2 to TRBJ1-1; D may be TRBD1 (5 bases). Sequenced sample: blood. The TCR sequence derives from a girl under 18 with multiple sclerosis. CDR3 nucleotides: TGTGCCAGCAGCGTGGACATTATGAACACTGAAGCTTTCTTT. Protein product: CASSVDIMNTEAFF.